This T cell receptor beta chain came from a study of blood T cell repertoires in COVID-19. Study summary: T cells, B-cell-depleted T cells, or PBMCs supplied cDNA or gDNA.

Libraries were prepared by immunoSEQ multiplex PCR; TCRdb keeps only in-frame clonotypes and omits some of them. The table lists around 300,000 clones, roughly 90% of them singletons. The V end lost 4 bases, the J end lost 4 bases, and 5 bases lay between the germline ends. The CDR3 consists of 12 residues. The V gene's germline CDR1 is MDHEN and CDR2 SYDVKM. For this clone: This CDR3 is also generated by other DNA sequences in the sample.

The V call is TRBV28, the J call TRBJ1-5; D is uncertain. The sequence came from a woman under 30 with acute COVID-19. Sequenced sample: PBMCs or T cells enriched from blood (not recorded which). CDR3 bases: TGTGCCAGCAGTTCTAGGAATCAGCCCCAGCATTTT. Translation: CASSSRNQPQHF.